Here is one T cell receptor beta chain with its context. This clone was seen a handful of times. The specificity of this receptor is unknown. The sample holds no much larger clone one base away, and base qualities are not on file. In Seattle, one collaborating source enrolled patients while the infection was active and tracked those patients longitudinally over the course of disease. Collaborating institutions collected whole blood in K2EDTA tubes following their own protocols. Collaborator samples were shipped for TCRbeta analysis as frozen whole blood, isolated PBMCs, or DNA extracted from either sample type. This record belongs to a study of blood T cell repertoires in COVID-19 (dated by TCRdb to about 2020). The study in broad terms: Collaborator samples came from the United States, Italy and Spain and covered acute and convalescent phases of COVID-19. The prospective study material was composed of cDNA or gDNA derived from T cells, B-cell-depleted T cells, or PBMCs. Deeply sampled blood TCRbeta repertoires from subjects exposed to, actively infected with, or recovered from COVID-19 were included in the dataset. The repertoires were released in a freely available public database intended as a resource for research on the immune response to SARS-CoV-2. The samples were drawn from two sources: the first 160 participants of the ongoing ImmuneRACE study, and 1,000 to 1,500 subjects contributed by 6 global collaborators. A de-identified subject ID, COVID-19 status, age in years and sex were almost always included in the sample metadata. Where available, HLA class I and class II types were obtained from metadata supplied by the sample provider rather than from assay-based typing. Overall results and qualifications from the work: The quantity of clinical and demographic metadata differed by source and by participant and was supplied without curation.

Taken from cysteine to phenylalanine, the CDR3 has 20 residues. The entry retains the CDR3 DNA only, 60 bases that are in frame from base 1. V trim: 1 base; J trim: 3 bases; unmatched bases: 12. The germline V gene encodes CDR1 LGHDT and CDR2 YNNKEL (reference sequence). TCRbeta CDR3 regions were amplified from genomic DNA using the immunoSEQ Assay, a bias-controlled multiplex PCR. On the study's bioinformatics: The number of nucleated cells in each sample was estimated from the amplification of reference gene primers within the assay. To quantify the absolute abundance of each unique TCRbeta CDR3 rearrangement, sequence reads were collapsed and filtered. For each sample, productive Simpson clonality was calculated as the square root of Simpson's diversity index across productive rearrangements. Here the immuneACCESS table is served through TCRdb, limited to in-frame sequences with V and J called. Missing clones are a known gap in these copies; in checked studies unresolved V genes cover under half, and the rest lacks a known reason. Clone size and the V and J calls come from that table; the DNA yielded D and trimming. This sample holds about 120,000 clones; 75% to 90% were observed only once. The ten largest make up less than 5.5% of the sample.

Sequencing was performed on peripheral blood. This chain joins TRBV3-1 (or the pseudogene TRBV3-2) to TRBJ2-7, with 16 central nucleotides matching TRBD2. The sequence was collected from a man in his sixties with COVID-19, enrolled during active disease. The DNA is TGTGCCAGCAGCCAAGCTCGCGGGACTAGCGGGGGGGCGAATTACTACGAGCAGTACTTC. It encodes CASSQARGTSGGANYYEQYF.